These 15 T cell receptor beta chains originate from one sample sequenced in a study of blood T cell repertoires in COVID-19. Assay used: immunoSEQ multiplex PCR; TCRdb lists only in-frame clones, some missing. The data show some 230,000 clones, roughly 80% seen once. The sequenced material came from PBMCs or T cells enriched from blood (not recorded which). These receptors originate from a woman in her forties with acute COVID-19.

The J gene is TRBJ2-7, the V gene TRBV27, with 10 bases aligning to TRBD2. The CDR3 runs 14 residues. CDR1 and CDR2 from the germline V gene are MNHEY and SMNVEV (reference sequence). Unmatched junction bases numbered 5, after V lost 5 bases and J lost 4 bases. The CDR3 protein is CASSAGTSVYEQYF. CDR3 bases: TGTGCCAGCAGTGCCGGGACTAGCGTTTACGAGCAGTACTTC.

The V call is TRBV5-6, the J call TRBJ2-1, with D unresolved. Germline V gene data show CDR1 as SGHDT and CDR2 as YYEEEE. The CDR3 length is 11 residues. Trimming stripped 3 bases from V and 11 bases from J, with 9 bases between. The CDR3 DNA follows: TGTGCCAGCAGCTACCTAGGAAAGCAGTTCTTC. It encodes CASSYLGKQFF.

This clone has only a few counts. This rearrangement joins TRBV5-4 to TRBJ1-1, with TRBD1 as a possible D gene (5 bases). V was cut by 4 bases and J by 1 base, with 5 bases left in between. CDR3 length: 12 amino acids. Germline values: CDR1 SGHNT, CDR2 YYREEE (reference sequence). For the CDR3, the DNA is TGTGCCAGCAGCGACAGGAACACTGAAGCTTTCTTT. Protein sequence: CASSDRNTEAFF.

This clone came up once. The chain couples TRBV5-4 to TRBJ2-3; 8 bases align to TRBD2. Trimming removed 3 bases from V and 4 bases from J; junction bases left unmatched: 1. The CDR3 runs 13 residues. Germline V gene lookup returns CDR1 SGHNT and CDR2 YYREEE (reference sequence). Here the CDR3 DNA reads TGTGCCAGCAGCTACGGGGGGGCAGATACGCAGTATTTT. It specifies CASSYGGADTQYF.

The CDR3 sequence is CASSEWGGNGELFF. In nucleotides, the CDR3 is TGTGCCAGCAGTGAATGGGGGGGTAACGGGGAGCTGTTTTTT. The V and J genes are TRBV2 and TRBJ2-2; 7 bases match TRBD2. The CDR3 contains 14 residues. V lost 2 bases to trimming and J lost 7 bases; unmatched junction nucleotides: 4. CDR1 is SNHLY, CDR2 FYNNEI, per germline.

This clone was counted between two and nine times. V gene TRBV24-1 combines with J gene TRBJ2-1, with D possibly being TRBD2 (6 bases). V lost 4 bases and J 7 bases, leaving 19 bases between the germline ends. The CDR3 spans 16 residues. The germline gives CDR1 KGHDR, CDR2 SFDVKD. The CDR3 region has the DNA TGTGCCACCAGTGACCGGGGTGGGGGGAATTTGAATGAGCAGTTCTTC. Amino acid sequence: CATSDRGGGNLNEQFF.

The rearrangement links TRBV7-2 to TRBJ1-1; D may be TRBD1 (5 bases). The CDR3 has 16 amino acids. V gave up 5 bases and J gave up 1 base, with 17 bases separating them. CDR1 is SGHTA and CDR2 is FQGNSA in the germline V gene. CDR3 protein: CASSPQPRVENTEAFF. For the CDR3, the DNA is TGTGCCAGCAGCCCACAACCCAGGGTTGAGAACACTGAAGCTTTCTTT.

A single count supports this clone. This chain links TRBV7-3 with TRBJ2-3; 10 bases line up with TRBD2. Germline V gives CDR1 SGHTA, CDR2 FQGTGA. Germline trimming cut 5 bases from V and 0 bases from J; bases unmatched to any gene: 14. This CDR3 comprises 19 residues. This chain's CDR3 is CASSPKVASGGHSTDTQYF. As DNA, the CDR3 is TGTGCCAGCAGCCCCAAGGTGGCTAGCGGGGGCCACAGCACAGATACGCAGTATTTT.

This rearrangement joins TRBV28 to TRBJ1-2; no definite D call. Germline CDR1 MDHEN, CDR2 SYDVKM. The germline V and J ends were trimmed by 4 bases and 1 base, with 16 bases remaining between them. This CDR3 is built from 16 residues. The CDR3 DNA is TGTGCCAGCAGTTCCGTAGCGGGAGGGCTTAACTATGGCTACACCTTC. The encoded protein is CASSSVAGGLNYGYTF.

The CDR3 here is CASSSPAGLVPVQFF. The CDR3 nucleotides read TGCGCCAGCAGCTCCCCAGCGGGTCTTGTCCCTGTGCAGTTCTTC. V and J are TRBV4-1 and TRBJ2-1, with a weak D call TRBD2 (6 bases). V was cut by 5 bases and J by 12 bases, with 23 bases left in between. This CDR3 comprises 15 residues. Germline loops: CDR1 MGHRA, CDR2 YSYEKL.

The chain combines TRBV9 with TRBJ2-1; a possible D gene is TRBD2 (6 bases). There are 15 residues in the CDR3. The ends were cut back, 4 bases at V and 3 bases at J, with 14 bases in the middle. Germline V lookup: CDR1 SGDLS, CDR2 YYNGEE. The CDR3 reads CASSHRDSHYNEQFF. The CDR3 DNA reads as TGTGCCAGCAGCCATCGGGACTCCCACTACAATGAGCAGTTCTTC. The full variable domain, rest sourced from reference TRBV9 and TRBJ2-1, is DSGVTQTPKHLITATGQRVTLRCSPRSGDLSVYWYQQSLDQGLQFLIQYYNGEERAKGNILERFSAQQFPDLHSELNLSSLELGDSALYFCASSHRDSHYNEQFFGPGTRLTVL.

This clone was seen a few times. In nucleotides, the CDR3 is TGTGCCAGCAGTAGACGGGACAGATCCACCTACGAGCAGTACTTC. Translation gives CASSRRDRSTYEQYF. The rearrangement links TRBV28 to TRBJ2-7; 7 bases are shared with TRBD1. V was clipped by 5 bases and J by 2 bases; unmatched bases: 9. The CDR3 has 15 residues. Per germline, CDR1 MDHEN and CDR2 SYDVKM. The complete variable domain, with remaining parts taken from reference TRBV28 and TRBJ2-7, reads DVKVTQSSRYLVKRTGEKVFLECVQDMDHENMFWYRQDPGLGLRLIYFSYDVKMKEKGDIPEGYSVSREKKERFSLILESASTNQTSMYLCASSRRDRSTYEQYFGPGTRLTVT.

This clone was picked up a small number of times. In nucleotides, the CDR3 is TGTGCCAGCAGCTCCCGGGGGGGGGCCGACTATGGCTACACCTTC. This encodes CASSSRGGADYGYTF. The rearrangement joins TRBV9 to TRBJ1-2, with D possibly being TRBD1 (6 bases). V lost 4 bases and J lost 3, with 16 bases in between. Germline-derived CDR1 and CDR2 are SGDLS and YYNGEE. This CDR3 is built from 15 residues.

The rearrangement uses TRBV4-2 and TRBJ2-3, with TRBD2 as a possible D gene (6 bases). With 4 bases removed from V and 3 bases from J, the gap between germline ends came to 20 bases. Germline V lookup: CDR1 LGHNA, CDR2 YNFKEQ. This CDR3 has 17 amino acids. CDR3 DNA sequence: TGTGCCAGCAGCCCCGGGCGGGACCCCCTTCTAACAGATACGCAGTATTTT. Protein: CASSPGRDPLLTDTQYF.

This sequence joins TRBV19 and TRBJ2-7, with 7 bases lining up with TRBD2. Trimming at V came to 5 bases and at J to 6 bases, leaving 7 bases not matched to a gene. The CDR3 is made up of 13 amino acids. Germline V gene sequence: CDR1 LNHDA, CDR2 SQIVND (reference sequence). This CDR3 reads CASSPAGALEQYF. CDR3 sequence (DNA): TGTGCCAGTAGTCCTGCGGGAGCTCTCGAGCAGTACTTC.